This T cell receptor beta chain is drawn from a study of Ad26.COV2.S vaccination and SARS-CoV-2 variants. This clone was detected only once. Treatment reported: around 19 received Ad26.COV2.S at low or high dose, single or two shots; 5 received placebo; per-sample allocation not given. At day 63 after the first vaccine or placebo injection, samples were drawn. This table comes from immunoSEQ multiplex PCR, and its TCRdb copy is limited to in-frame clones, with some not included. The sample lists roughly 350,000 clones; roughly 84% were seen once. The sequence was obtained from a person between 18 and 65 years old who received the Ad26.COV2.S COVID-19 vaccine or a placebo. Sequenced material: peripheral blood, taken in a trial of Ad26.COV2.S vaccine versus placebo.

Here the CDR3 reads CASSQDLDTSSYNEQFF. DNA of the CDR3: TGCGCCAGCAGCCAAGATCTGGACACGAGCTCCTACAATGAGCAGTTCTTC. The chain has TRBV4-1 and TRBJ2-1, with D possibly matching TRBD1 (5 bases). The germline gives CDR1 MGHRA, CDR2 YSYEKL. The CDR3 runs to 17 residues. V was shortened by 0 bases and J by 0 bases, with 12 bases between the two germline ends.